This T cell receptor (beta chain) is from a study of cytomegalovirus exposure and HLA in healthy donors. Study outcomes and limitations: Sequencing likely generated an artifact that appeared as a cluster of highly shared sequence variants. One variant, a missense change in DCLRE1C, was linked in a later analysis to TCR beta V- and J-gene trimming. Investigators reported some 150 TCR beta chains as tied to cytomegalovirus. In a later analysis, a genetic analysis reported fewer productive-TCR N-insertions in an Asian-associated ancestry cluster than the cohort average.

Regarding this clone: Its target is unknown.

Vbeta (60) and Jbeta (13) primers were used in the PCR. Measured with immunoSEQ multiplex PCR; TCRdb has only the in-frame clones, and not every one. This sample has 140,000 or so clones, with about two thirds found just once. The CDR3 loop spans 12 amino acids. From germline, CDR1 is MNHEY and CDR2 SVGAGI. The ends lost 6 bases at V and 6 bases at J; junction bases unmatched: 3. The receptor was derived from a man aged 55 to 69 in good health and CMV-seronegative. The sequencing input was PBMCs. The chain links TRBV6-5 to TRBJ2-7; the match to TRBD2 covers 9 bases. The CDR3 loop is CASRTSGSEQYF. CDR3 bases: TGTGCCAGCAGAACTAGCGGGTCCGAGCAGTACTTC.